The present T cell receptor (beta chain) was sequenced within a study of blood T cell repertoires in COVID-19. The wider study: Spain, Italy and the United States supplied samples that represented acute and convalescent COVID-19. T cells, B-cell-depleted T cells, or PBMCs supplied cDNA or gDNA.

How the authors handled the data: How many nucleated cells were present was estimated from reference gene primer amplification. TCRdb's copy holds only in-frame clones and misses some; the assay was immunoSEQ multiplex PCR. V and J calls and clone size are those listed in that table; D and trimming were worked out from the DNA. The sample yields about 93,000 clones, roughly 85% seen once. Germline CDR1 SSHAT, CDR2 FNYEAQ (reference sequence). The V gene end was trimmed by 5 bases and the J gene end by 5 bases; junction bases not matched to a gene: 8. This CDR3 is 16 amino acids long. The specimen sequenced was peripheral blood. The sequence was collected from a human donor in a cohort sampled during active COVID-19. The rearrangement links TRBV7-7 to TRBJ2-5; the match to TRBD2 covers 13 bases. In DNA form, the CDR3 reads TGTGCCAGCAGCGGTGGACTAGCGGGAGTGGTGGAGACCCAGTACTTC. Translated: CASSGGLAGVVETQYF.